This T cell receptor (beta chain) was captured in a study of cytomegalovirus exposure and HLA in healthy donors. V shed 4 bases, J shed 10 bases, and the junction held 13 bases outside the gene matches. CDR1 is SQVTM and CDR2 is ANQGSEA in the germline V gene. This CDR3 is 15 amino acids long. Amplification used 60 Vbeta primers and 13 Jbeta primers. Libraries were prepared by immunoSEQ multiplex PCR; TCRdb keeps only in-frame clonotypes and omits some of them. The sample contains tens of thousands of clones, around nine tenths of which appear only once. The chain recombines TRBV29-1 with TRBJ2-1; TRBD2 matches 10 bases. Sequencing was performed on PBMCs. The receptor comes from a man younger than 40 in good health and CMV-seropositive. CDR3 sequence reads: CSVAPTSGAFYEQFF. The CDR3 nucleotides read TGCAGCGTTGCTCCAACTAGCGGGGCTTTCTACGAGCAGTTCTTC.